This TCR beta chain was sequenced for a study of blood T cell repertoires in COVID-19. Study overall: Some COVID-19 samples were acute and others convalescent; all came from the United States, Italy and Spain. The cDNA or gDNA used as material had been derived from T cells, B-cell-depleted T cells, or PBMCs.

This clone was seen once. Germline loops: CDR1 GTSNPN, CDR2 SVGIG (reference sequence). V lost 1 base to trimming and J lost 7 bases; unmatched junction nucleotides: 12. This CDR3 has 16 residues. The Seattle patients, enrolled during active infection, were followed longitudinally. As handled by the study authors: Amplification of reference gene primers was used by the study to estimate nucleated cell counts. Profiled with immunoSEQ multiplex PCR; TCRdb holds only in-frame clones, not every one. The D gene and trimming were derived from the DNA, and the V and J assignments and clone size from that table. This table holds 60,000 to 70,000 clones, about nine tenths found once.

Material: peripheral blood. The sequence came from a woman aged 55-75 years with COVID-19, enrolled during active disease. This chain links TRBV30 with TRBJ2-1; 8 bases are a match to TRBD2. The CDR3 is CAWSAEGSGRPNEQFF. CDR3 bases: TGTGCCTGGAGTGCTGAGGGGAGCGGGAGACCGAATGAGCAGTTCTTC.